This TCR beta chain was observed in a study of Ad26.COV2.S vaccination and SARS-CoV-2 variants. Trimming pared 5 bases from V and 2 bases from J, leaving 12 bases between. CDR1 ENHRY and CDR2 SYGVKD come from the germline V gene. The CDR3 consists of 14 residues. Treatment specified: approximately 18 received Ad26.COV2.S at low or high dose, single or two shots; about 5 received placebo; per-sample allocation not given. Day 63 following the first vaccine or placebo injection was when the samples were taken. Here immunoSEQ multiplex PCR was the method, and the copy in TCRdb shows in-frame clones only, minus some. Of 300,000 to 500,000 clones in the sample, 70% to 90% were seen once.

The clonotype comes from a person aged 18-65 years who received the Ad26.COV2.S COVID-19 vaccine or a placebo. The chain has TRBV10-3 and TRBJ1-1; the D gene is possibly TRBD1 (6 bases). The material sequenced was peripheral blood, taken in a trial of Ad26.COV2.S vaccine versus placebo. The CDR3 is CAISPTGSNTEAFF. CDR3 DNA sequence: TGTGCCATCAGTCCAACAGGGTCCAACACTGAAGCTTTCTTT.